The text below deals with one T cell receptor beta chain. In the original analysis: Researchers report that nucleated cell counts were estimated from reference gene primer amplification. The data were produced by immunoSEQ multiplex PCR, yet TCRdb's version contains in-frame clones alone and is incomplete. The D gene and trimming were derived from the DNA, and the V and J assignments and clone size from that table. The sample carries about 190,000 clones, around 90% recorded once. This entry comes from a study of blood T cell repertoires in COVID-19. Study information: Sources were T cells, B-cell-depleted T cells, or PBMCs; the material itself was cDNA or gDNA.

Germline V gene lookup returns CDR1 GTSNPN and CDR2 SVGIG (reference sequence). The CDR3 is 11 amino acids. V dropped 5 bases and J dropped 7 bases, with 11 bases sitting between them. Sequenced material: peripheral blood. The chain couples TRBV30 to TRBJ1-2; D possibly corresponds to TRBD1 (6 bases). This clonotype originated in a man aged 50-59 years with acute or convalescent COVID-19. DNA for the CDR3: TGTGCCTGGGACTTGACAGGTGGCTACACCTTC. Its translation is CAWDLTGGYTF.